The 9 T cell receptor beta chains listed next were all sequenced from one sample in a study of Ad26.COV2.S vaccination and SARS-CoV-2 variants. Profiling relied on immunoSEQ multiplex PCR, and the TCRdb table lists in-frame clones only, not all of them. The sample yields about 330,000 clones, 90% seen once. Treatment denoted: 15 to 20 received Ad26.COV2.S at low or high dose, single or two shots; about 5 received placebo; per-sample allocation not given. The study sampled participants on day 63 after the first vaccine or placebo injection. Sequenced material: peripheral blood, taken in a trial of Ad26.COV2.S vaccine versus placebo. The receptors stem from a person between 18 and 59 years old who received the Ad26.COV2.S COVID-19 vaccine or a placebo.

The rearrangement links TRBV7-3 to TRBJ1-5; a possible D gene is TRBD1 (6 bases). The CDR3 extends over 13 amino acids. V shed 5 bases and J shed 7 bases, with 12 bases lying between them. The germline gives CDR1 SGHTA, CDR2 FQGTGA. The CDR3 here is CASSPGAGQPQHF. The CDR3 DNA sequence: TGTGCCAGCAGCCCGGGGGCAGGGCAGCCCCAGCATTTT.

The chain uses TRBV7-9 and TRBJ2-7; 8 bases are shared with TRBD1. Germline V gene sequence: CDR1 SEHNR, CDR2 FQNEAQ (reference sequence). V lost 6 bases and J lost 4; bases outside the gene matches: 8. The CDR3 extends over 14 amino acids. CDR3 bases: TGTGCCAGCAGTCGTGGACAGGGTTGGTACGAGCAGTACGTC. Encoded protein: CASSRGQGWYEQYV.

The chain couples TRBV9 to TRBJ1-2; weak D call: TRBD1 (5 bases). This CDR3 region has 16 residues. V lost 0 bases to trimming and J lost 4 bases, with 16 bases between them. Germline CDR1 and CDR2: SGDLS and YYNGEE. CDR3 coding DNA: TGTGCCAGCAGCGTAGCCTTCGGGGGGTACGGCTATGGCTACACCTTC. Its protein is CASSVAFGGYGYGYTF.

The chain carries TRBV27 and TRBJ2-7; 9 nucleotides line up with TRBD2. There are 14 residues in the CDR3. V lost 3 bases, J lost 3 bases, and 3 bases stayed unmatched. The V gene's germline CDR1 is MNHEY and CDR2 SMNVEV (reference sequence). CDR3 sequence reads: CASSFSGSGYEQYV. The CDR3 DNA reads TGTGCCAGCAGTTTTAGCGGGAGTGGCTACGAGCAGTACGTC.

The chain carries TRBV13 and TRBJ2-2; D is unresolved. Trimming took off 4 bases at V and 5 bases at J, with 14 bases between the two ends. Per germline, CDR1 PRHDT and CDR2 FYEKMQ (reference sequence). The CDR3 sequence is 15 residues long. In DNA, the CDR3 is TGTGCCAGCAGCTCAAGAGGAGTTCTTACCGGGGAGCTGTTTTTT. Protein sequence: CASSSRGVLTGELFF.

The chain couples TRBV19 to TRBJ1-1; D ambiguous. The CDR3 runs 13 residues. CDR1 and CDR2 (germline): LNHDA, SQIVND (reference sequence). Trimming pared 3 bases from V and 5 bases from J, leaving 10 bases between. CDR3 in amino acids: CASSMSAMTEAFF. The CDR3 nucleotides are TGTGCCAGTAGTATGTCGGCGATGACTGAAGCTTTCTTT.

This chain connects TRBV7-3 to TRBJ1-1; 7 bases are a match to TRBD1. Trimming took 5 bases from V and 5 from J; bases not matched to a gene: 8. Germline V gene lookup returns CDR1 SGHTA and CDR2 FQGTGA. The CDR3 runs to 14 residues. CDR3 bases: TGTGCCAGCAGCCACAGGGGCCCAGGGACTGAAGCTTTCTTT. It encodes CASSHRGPGTEAFF.

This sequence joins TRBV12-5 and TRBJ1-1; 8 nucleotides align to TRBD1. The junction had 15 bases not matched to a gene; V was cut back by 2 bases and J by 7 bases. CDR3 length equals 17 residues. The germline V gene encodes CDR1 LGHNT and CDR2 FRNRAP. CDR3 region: CASGLPITKDRGFEAFF. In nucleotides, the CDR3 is TGTGCTAGTGGTTTGCCTATAACAAAAGACAGGGGATTTGAAGCTTTCTTT.

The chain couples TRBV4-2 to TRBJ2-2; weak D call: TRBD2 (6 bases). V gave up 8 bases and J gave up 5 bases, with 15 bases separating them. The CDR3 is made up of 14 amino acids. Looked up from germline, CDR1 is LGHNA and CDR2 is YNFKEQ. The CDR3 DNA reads TGTGCCAGCGAGGACGGGGGACGAACCGGGGAGCTGTTTTTT. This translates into CASEDGGRTGELFF.